This is a list of T cell receptor beta chains from one sample in a study of blood T cell repertoires in COVID-19. Sequencing was performed with immunoSEQ multiplex PCR; in TCRdb, only in-frame clones are kept and a portion is missing. The sample has 95,000 or so clones; approximately 81% are singletons. Sequencing was done on a sample of peripheral blood. Receptors originate from an elderly man with active or convalescent COVID-19. CDR3s include the opening cysteine and the closing phenylalanine or tryptophan. D genes are given only for firm matches. Where a row states a size, it is once, few, many or the class of an expanded clone; other rows omit it.

d_gene	j_gene	v_gene	abundance	CDR3aa	CDR3nt
NA	TRBJ2-7	TRBV10-3	NA	CAITGTSYEQYF	TGTGCCATCACTGGCACATCCTACGAGCAGTACTTC
TRBD2	TRBJ2-1	TRBV18	few	CASSEAGTSLNEQFF	TGTGCCAGCTCCGAGGCGGGGACTAGCTTAAATGAGCAGTTCTTC
NA	TRBJ1-3	TRBV10-3	few	CAIKDTNSGNTIYF	TGTGCCATCAAGGACACCAACTCTGGAAACACCATATATTTT
NA	TRBJ1-5	TRBV3-1/TRBV3-2	NA	CASSQEPGEGNQPQHF	TGTGCCAGCAGCCAAGAGCCCGGGGAGGGCAATCAGCCCCAGCATTTT
NA	TRBJ2-2	TRBV7-2	NA	CASQRANTGELFF	TGTGCCAGCCAGCGGGCGAACACCGGGGAGCTGTTTTTT
TRBD1	TRBJ2-3	TRBV5-1	NA	CASSFQGAATDTQYF	TGCGCCAGCAGCTTCCAGGGGGCGGCAACAGATACGCAGTATTTT
NA	TRBJ1-1	TRBV1	NA	CTSSQDLHRGQNMNTEAFF	TGCACCAGCAGCCAAGATCTCCACAGGGGGCAGAACATGAACACTGAAGCTTTCTTT
NA	TRBJ2-5	TRBV24-1	NA	CATSDSGPYGGETQYF	TGTGCCACCAGTGATTCGGGGCCTTACGGGGGAGAGACCCAGTACTTC
NA	TRBJ1-2	TRBV7-2	NA	CASSVPQGIVGGYTF	TGTGCCAGCAGCGTACCACAGGGTATTGTGGGAGGCTACACCTTC
TRBD1	TRBJ2-3	TRBV7-9	NA	CASSFRAQGVSGTDTQYF	TGTGCCAGCAGCTTCCGCGCACAGGGGGTTTCTGGCACAGATACGCAGTATTTT
TRBD1	TRBJ1-5	TRBV5-5	once	CASSLSSPGTGTGNQPQHF	TGTGCCAGCAGCTTATCGAGTCCCGGGACAGGGACGGGCAATCAGCCCCAGCATTTT
NA	TRBJ1-2	TRBV2	NA	CASSLTGNYGYTF	TGTGCCAGCAGTTTGACAGGAAACTATGGCTACACCTTC
NA	TRBJ1-2	TRBV11-1	NA	CASSSAAAANYGYTF	TGTGCCAGCAGCTCAGCGGCCGCAGCTAACTATGGCTACACCTTC
NA	TRBJ2-6	TRBV5-4	NA	CASNSPGANVLTF	TGTGCCAGCAACTCTCCTGGGGCCAACGTCCTGACTTTC
NA	TRBJ1-3	TRBV28	NA	CASRVGDTNGNTIYF	TGTGCCAGCAGGGTAGGGGACACAAATGGAAACACCATATATTTT
TRBD2	TRBJ2-1	TRBV18	NA	CASSPPRGVTYNEQFF	TGTGCCAGCTCACCACCTCGGGGGGTTACCTACAATGAGCAGTTCTTC